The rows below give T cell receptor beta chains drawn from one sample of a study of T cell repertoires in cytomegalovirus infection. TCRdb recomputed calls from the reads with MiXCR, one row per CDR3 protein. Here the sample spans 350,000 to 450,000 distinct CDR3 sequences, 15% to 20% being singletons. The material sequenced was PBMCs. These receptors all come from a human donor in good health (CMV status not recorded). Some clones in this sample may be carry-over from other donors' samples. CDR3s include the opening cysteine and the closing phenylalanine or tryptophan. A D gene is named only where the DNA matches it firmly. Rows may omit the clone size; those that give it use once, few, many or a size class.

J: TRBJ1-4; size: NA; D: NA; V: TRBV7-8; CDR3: CASSLGRMGEKLFF; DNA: TGTGCCAGCAGCTTAGGGCGGATGGGTGAAAAACTGTTTTTT
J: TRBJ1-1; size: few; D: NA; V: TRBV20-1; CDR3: CSARAPGRGPNTEAFF; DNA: TGCAGTGCTAGGGCGCCTGGAAGGGGTCCTAACACTGAAGCTTTCTTT
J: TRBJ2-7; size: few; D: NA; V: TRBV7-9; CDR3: CASSPWGVSYEQYF; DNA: TGTGCCAGCAGCCCGTGGGGTGTGTCCTACGAGCAGTACTTC
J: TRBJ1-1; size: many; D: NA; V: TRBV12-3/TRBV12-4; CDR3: CASSLSRTEAFF; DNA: TGTGCCAGCAGTTTATCCAGGACTGAAGCTTTCTTT
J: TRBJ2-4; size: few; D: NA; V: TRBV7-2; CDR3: CASSLGKDGINIQYF; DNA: TGTGCCAGCAGCTTAGGGAAGGACGGAATAAACATTCAGTACTTC
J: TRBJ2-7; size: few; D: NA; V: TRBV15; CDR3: CATSRGQLKEQYF; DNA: TGTGCCACCAGCAGAGGACAACTAAAAGAGCAGTACTTC
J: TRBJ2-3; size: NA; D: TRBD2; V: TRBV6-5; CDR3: CASSPGGAGGRGTQYF; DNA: TGTGCCAGCAGCCCCGGGGGGGCGGGAGGGCGGGGCACGCAGTATTTT
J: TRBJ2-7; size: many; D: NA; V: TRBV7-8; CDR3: CASTPRWSYEQYF; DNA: TGTGCCAGCACCCCCCGATGGAGTTACGAGCAGTACTTC
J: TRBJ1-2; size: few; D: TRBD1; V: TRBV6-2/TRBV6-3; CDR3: CASSDRGHPYGYTF; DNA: TGTGCCAGCAGCGACAGGGGGCACCCCTATGGCTACACCTTC
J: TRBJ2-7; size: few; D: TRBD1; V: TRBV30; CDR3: CAWSVPPTGVRYEQYF; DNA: TGTGCCTGGAGTGTACCCCCGACAGGGGTCCGGTACGAGCAGTACTTC
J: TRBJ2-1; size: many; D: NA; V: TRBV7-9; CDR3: CASSFRGTYNEQFF; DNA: TGTGCCAGCAGCTTCAGAGGAACCTACAATGAGCAGTTCTTC
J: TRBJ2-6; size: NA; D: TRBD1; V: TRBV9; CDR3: CATTGGLRANVLTF; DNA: TGTGCCACCACAGGGGGCCTCCGGGCCAACGTCCTGACTTTC
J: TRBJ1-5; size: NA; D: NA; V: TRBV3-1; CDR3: CASSQVAGEPQHF; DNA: TGTGCCAGCAGCCAAGTGGCGGGAGAGCCCCAGCATTTT
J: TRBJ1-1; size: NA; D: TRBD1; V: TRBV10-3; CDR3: CAIRGGQGNMNTEAFF; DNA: TGTGCCATCAGGGGAGGACAGGGAAATATGAACACTGAAGCTTTCTTT
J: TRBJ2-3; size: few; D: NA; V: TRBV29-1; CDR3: CSVEERQADTQYF; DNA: TGCAGCGTTGAAGAAAGGCAGGCCGATACGCAGTATTTT
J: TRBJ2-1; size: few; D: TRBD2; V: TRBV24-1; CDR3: CATSEPSGVSYNEQFF; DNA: TGTGCCACCAGTGAACCCAGCGGGGTTAGCTACAATGAGCAGTTCTTC
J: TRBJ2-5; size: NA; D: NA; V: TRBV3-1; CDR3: CASRGSLLETQYF; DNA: TGTGCCAGCAGGGGCAGCCTTTTGGAGACCCAGTACTTC
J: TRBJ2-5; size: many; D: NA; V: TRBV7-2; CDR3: CASSLDPGRLETQYF; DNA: TGTGCCAGCAGCTTAGATCCGGGCCGGTTAGAGACCCAGTACTTC
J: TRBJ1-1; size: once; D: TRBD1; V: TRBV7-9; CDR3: CASSGQGVSEAFF; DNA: TGTGCCAGCTCGGGACAGGGAGTCTCTGAAGCTTTCTTT
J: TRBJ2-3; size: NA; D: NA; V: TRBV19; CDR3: CASSHRRDTQYF; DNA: TGTGCCAGTAGTCATCGAAGGGATACGCAGTATTTT
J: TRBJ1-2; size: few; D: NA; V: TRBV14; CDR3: CASSQDRGSNYGYTF; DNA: TGTGCCAGCAGCCAAGACCGGGGTTCTAACTATGGCTACACCTTC
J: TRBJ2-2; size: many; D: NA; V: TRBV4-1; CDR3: CASSAPGRDKNTGELFF; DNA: TGCGCCAGCAGCGCTCCGGGTCGGGACAAGAACACCGGGGAGCTGTTTTTT
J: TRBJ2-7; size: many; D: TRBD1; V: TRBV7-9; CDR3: CASSTLGQPSEQYF; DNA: TGTGCCAGCAGCACCCTGGGACAGCCGAGCGAGCAGTACTTC
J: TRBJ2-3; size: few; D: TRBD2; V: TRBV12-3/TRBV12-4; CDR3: CASSLAPLTSVGTDTQYF; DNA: TGTGCCAGCAGTTTAGCCCCGTTGACTAGCGTGGGCACAGATACGCAGTATTTT
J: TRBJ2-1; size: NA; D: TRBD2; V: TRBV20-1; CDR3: CSAPELAGESYNEQFF; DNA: TGCAGTGCCCCCGAACTAGCGGGAGAATCCTACAATGAGCAGTTCTTC
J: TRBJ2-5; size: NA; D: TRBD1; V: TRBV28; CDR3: CASSLGTVAQETQYF; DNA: TGTGCCAGCAGTTTAGGGACAGTGGCCCAAGAGACCCAGTACTTC
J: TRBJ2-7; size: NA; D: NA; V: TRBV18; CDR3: CASSPDSSSYEQYF; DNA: TGTGCCAGCTCACCGGACAGCTCCTCCTACGAGCAGTACTTC
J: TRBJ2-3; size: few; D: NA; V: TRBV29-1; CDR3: CSTRGHTDTQYF; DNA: TGCAGTACCAGGGGTCACACAGATACGCAGTATTTT
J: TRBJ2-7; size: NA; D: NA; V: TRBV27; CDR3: CASSRADGSYEQYF; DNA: TGTGCCAGTAGTAGGGCCGACGGGAGCTACGAGCAGTACTTC
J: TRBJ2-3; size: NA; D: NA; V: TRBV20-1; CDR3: CSARGISSTDTQYF; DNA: TGCAGTGCTAGAGGTATCTCCAGCACAGATACGCAGTATTTT
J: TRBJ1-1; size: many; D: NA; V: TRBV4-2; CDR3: CASSHGMNTEAFF; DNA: TGTGCCAGCAGCCATGGGATGAACACTGAAGCTTTCTTT
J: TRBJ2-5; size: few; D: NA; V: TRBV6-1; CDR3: CASSDFVMGYPGETQYF; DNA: TGTGCCAGCAGTGACTTCGTAATGGGCTACCCGGGGGAGACCCAGTACTTC
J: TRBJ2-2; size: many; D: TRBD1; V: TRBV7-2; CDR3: CASSLGGTGLTGELFF; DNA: TGTGCCAGCAGCTTAGGCGGGACAGGGCTAACCGGGGAGCTGTTTTTT
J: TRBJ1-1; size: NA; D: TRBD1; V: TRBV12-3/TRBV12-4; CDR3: CASSSGTVRNTEAFF; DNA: TGTGCCAGCAGTTCAGGGACAGTTCGGAACACTGAAGCTTTCTTT
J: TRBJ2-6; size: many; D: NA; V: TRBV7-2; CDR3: CASSLRGSHSALGANVLTF; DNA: TGTGCCAGCAGCTTAAGGGGCAGCCACTCCGCCCTCGGGGCCAACGTCCTGACTTTC
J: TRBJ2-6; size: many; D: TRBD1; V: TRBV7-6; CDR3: CASSSDRVAGANVLTF; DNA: TGTGCCAGCAGCTCCGACAGGGTGGCTGGGGCCAACGTCCTGACTTTC
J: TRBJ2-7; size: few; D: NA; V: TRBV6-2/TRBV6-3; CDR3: CASSRQRLYEQYF; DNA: TGTGCCAGCAGCCGTCAGCGTCTCTACGAGCAGTACTTC
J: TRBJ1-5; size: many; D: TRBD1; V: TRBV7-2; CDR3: CASSLGTGNQPQHF; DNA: TGTGCCAGCAGCTTGGGGACAGGCAATCAGCCCCAGCATTTT
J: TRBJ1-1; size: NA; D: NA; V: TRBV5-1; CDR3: CASSLAGYTRDAEAFF; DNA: TGCGCCAGCAGCTTGGCCGGTTATACGAGGGACGCTGAAGCTTTCTTT
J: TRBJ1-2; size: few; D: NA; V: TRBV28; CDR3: CASSLSGTYSYGYTF; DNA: TGTGCCAGCAGTCTTTCCGGGACATATTCCTATGGCTACACCTTC
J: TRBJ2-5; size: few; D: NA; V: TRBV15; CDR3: CATSRTGTIGETQYF; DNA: TGTGCCACCAGCAGGACTGGGACGATAGGGGAGACCCAGTACTTC
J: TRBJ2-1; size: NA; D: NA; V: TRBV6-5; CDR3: CASKIGGSYNEQFF; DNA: TGTGCCAGCAAGATAGGGGGCTCCTACAATGAGCAGTTCTTC
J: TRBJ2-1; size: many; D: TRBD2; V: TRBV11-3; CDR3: CASSFGLADEQFF; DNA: TGTGCCAGCAGCTTCGGACTAGCCGATGAGCAGTTCTTC
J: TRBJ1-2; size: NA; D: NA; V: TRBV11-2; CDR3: CASRGVLHYGYTF; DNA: TGTGCCAGCAGGGGTGTACTACACTATGGCTACACCTTC
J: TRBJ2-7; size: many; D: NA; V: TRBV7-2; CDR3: CASSLGGDHYEQYF; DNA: TGTGCCAGCAGCTTAGGTGGGGACCACTACGAGCAGTACTTC